The 25 T cell receptor beta chains below were found in one sample sequenced in a study of cytomegalovirus exposure and HLA in healthy donors. PCR involved 60 Vbeta and 13 Jbeta primers. The table came from immunoSEQ multiplex PCR; TCRdb's copy has only in-frame clones and leaves some out. The sample holds about 150,000 clones, 74% seen once. The sequencing sample was made of PBMCs. The receptor set was obtained from a man in his thirties or forties in good health and CMV-seronegative.

The gene calls are TRBV6-1 and TRBJ2-7, with D maybe TRBD2 (5 bases). The CDR3 extends over 16 amino acids. CDR1 is MNHNS, CDR2 SASEGT, per germline. V dropped 2 bases and J dropped 3 bases, with 17 bases sitting between them. The CDR3 loop reads CASSELSRDHYYEQYF. The CDR3, as DNA: TGTGCCAGCAGTGAACTGTCCCGGGATCACTACTACGAGCAGTACTTC.

As to this clone: An end of the junction does not agree with germline; a read error may underlie this. The rearrangement links TRBV7-9 to TRBJ2-3, with D perhaps TRBD2 (5 bases). The CDR3 is made up of 16 amino acids. Germline CDR1 SEHNR, CDR2 FQNEAQ (reference sequence). CDR3 nucleotide sequence: TGTTCCAGCAGCATAATTGCCGGGATGGGGACAGATACGCAGTATTTT. Translation gives CSSSIIAGMGTDTQYF.

This clone is a singleton in its sample. The chain carries TRBV6-1 and TRBJ1-1; D unclear. CDR1 is MNHNS and CDR2 is SASEGT in the germline V gene. The CDR3 contains 13 residues. The V and J ends lost 6 bases and 0 bases respectively, with 8 bases between them. The CDR3 region is CASRAGVNTEAFF. The CDR3, as DNA: TGTGCCAGCAGAGCGGGAGTGAACACTGAAGCTTTCTTT.

The chain employs TRBV7-2 and TRBJ2-3, with TRBD2 as a possible D gene (7 bases). Trimming pared 4 bases from V and 6 bases from J, leaving 11 bases between. This CDR3 spans 13 amino acids. Looked up from germline, CDR1 is SGHTA and CDR2 is FQGNSA. CDR3 in DNA: TGTGCCAGCAGCTCGGGGGGCCGGGATACGCAGTATTTT. As protein: CASSSGGRDTQYF. The whole variable domain, remainder taken from reference TRBV7-2 and TRBJ2-3, is GAGVSQSPSNKVTEKGKDVELRCDPISGHTALYWYRQSLGQGLEFLIYFQGNSAPDKSGLPSDRFSAERTGGSVSTLTIQRTQQEDSAVYLCASSSGGRDTQYFGPGTRLTVL.

V is TRBV15 and J is TRBJ1-4; D unclear. V lost 0 bases and J 8 bases, leaving 13 bases between the germline ends. Germline-derived CDR1 and CDR2 are LNHNV and YYDKDF (reference sequence). The CDR3 is 15 residues long. CDR3 sequence (DNA): TGTGCCACCAGCAGAGAGGGCGGGATGGGAGAAAAACTGTTTTTT. As protein: CATSREGGMGEKLFF.

The V gene is TRBV5-4, the J gene TRBJ1-2; D possibly corresponds to TRBD1 (6 bases). CDR1 is SGHNT and CDR2 is YYREEE in the germline V gene (reference sequence). V was shortened by 0 bases and J by 5 bases, with 20 bases between the two germline ends. This CDR3 is built from 17 residues. The CDR3 coding sequence is TGTGCCAGCAGCTTGGACAGGGCTATCTTATCGGGATATGGCTACACCTTC. Encoded protein: CASSLDRAILSGYGYTF.

In the case of this clone: An end of the junction does not agree with germline; a read error may underlie this. The gene calls are TRBV12-5 and TRBJ2-2; D is possibly TRBD2 (5 bases). Germline V gene lookup returns CDR1 LGHNT and CDR2 FRNRAP. This CDR3 comprises 14 residues. The CDR3 is CASGLSENTGELFF. CDR3 sequence (DNA): TGTGCTAGTGGCCTAAGCGAGAACACCGGGGAGCTATTTTTT.

The rearrangement links TRBV9 to TRBJ1-1; D perhaps matches TRBD1 (5 bases). Between the trimmed V and J ends, which lost 0 bases and 6 bases, there was a span of 9 bases. The CDR3 sequence is 13 residues long. Germline V gene data show CDR1 as SGDLS and CDR2 as YYNGEE. DNA of the CDR3: TGTGCCAGCAGCGTAGCTACAGGCGCTGAAGCTTTCTTT. Protein product: CASSVATGAEAFF.

In this sample, this clone turned up a few times. The genes are TRBV14 and TRBJ1-1, with D unresolved. CDR1 and CDR2 from the germline V gene are SGHDN and FVKESK. V dropped 2 bases and J dropped 7 bases, with 11 bases sitting between them. This CDR3 has 13 amino acids. In DNA, the CDR3 is TGTGCCAGCAGCCAACTCCCGGGAGGTGAAGCTTTCTTT. This encodes CASSQLPGGEAFF.

The rearrangement joins TRBV10-1 to TRBJ1-5, with TRBD1 as a possible D gene (5 bases). The CDR3 runs to 12 residues. V was trimmed by 7 bases and J by 5 bases, leaving 9 bases between them. Germline lookup yields CDR1 WNHNN and CDR2 SYGVQD (reference sequence). The CDR3 is CASNPGDQPQHF. Here the CDR3 DNA reads TGCGCCAGCAATCCGGGGGATCAGCCCCAGCATTTT.

Remarks on this clone: In the same sample, other DNA sequences code for this CDR3. The chain combines TRBV4-3 with TRBJ1-6; a possible D gene is TRBD1 (6 bases). CDR1 LGHNA and CDR2 YSLEER come from the germline V gene. V lost 0 bases and J lost 6, with 6 bases in between. The CDR3 extends over 14 amino acids. CDR3 DNA: TGCGCCAGCAGCCAAGACAGGGGTAATTCACCCCTCCACTTT. Protein sequence: CASSQDRGNSPLHF.

This clone has just one count. The CDR3 DNA is TGCAGCGTCAACCCCGGGGGGGGAGGTTACACTGAAGCTTTCTTT. This encodes CSVNPGGGGYTEAFF. The rearrangement links TRBV29-1 to TRBJ1-1; a possible D gene is TRBD1 (5 bases). V gave up 6 bases and J gave up 3 bases, with 20 bases separating them. This CDR3 has 15 residues. In germline, CDR1 is SQVTM, CDR2 ANQGSEA.

In DNA, the CDR3 is TGCGCCAGCAGCCAAGAGTCGGCAGGGATGTCACCCCTCCACTTT. Translated: CASSQESAGMSPLHF. The chain employs TRBV4-1 and TRBJ1-6, with D perhaps matching TRBD1 (5 bases). V was trimmed by 0 bases and J by 10 bases, leaving 13 bases between them. The germline gives CDR1 MGHRA, CDR2 YSYEKL. The CDR3 runs to 15 residues.

The chain recombines TRBV7-9 with TRBJ2-1, with D hard to call. The germline V and J ends were trimmed by 5 bases and 9 bases, with 17 bases remaining between them. Germline V gene lookup returns CDR1 SEHNR and CDR2 FQNEAQ (reference sequence). The CDR3 extends over 14 amino acids. The CDR3 nucleotides are TGTGCCAGCAGCCTCCGGGTCCCCACGGGTGAGCAGTTCTTC. It codes for CASSLRVPTGEQFF.

This chain uses TRBV7-2 with TRBJ2-5, with 9 bases identical to TRBD1. The V and J ends lost 4 bases and 5 bases, in that order; junction bases with no gene match: 8. There are 15 residues in the CDR3. Germline loops: CDR1 SGHTA, CDR2 FQGNSA. As DNA, the CDR3 is TGTGCCAGCAGCTCACCGGGACAGGGACTGGAGACCCAGTACTTC. Its translation: CASSSPGQGLETQYF.

V usage is TRBV6-5 and J usage is TRBJ2-5; 7 bases map to TRBD2. Germline values: CDR1 MNHEY, CDR2 SVGAGI. The CDR3 extends over 11 amino acids. After removal of 8 bases from V and 5 bases from J, the junction contained 2 bases not matched to a gene. This chain's CDR3 is CASGGVETQYF. In DNA form, the CDR3 reads TGTGCCAGCGGGGGGGTGGAGACCCAGTACTTC.

Turning to this clone: An end of the junction does not agree with germline; a read error may underlie this. The rearrangement joins TRBV30 to TRBJ1-6; D remains unclear. The CDR3 loop spans 13 amino acids. The V gene's germline CDR1 is GTSNPN and CDR2 SVGIG (reference sequence). CDR3 residues: CAWSEQDNSPLNF. In DNA form, the CDR3 reads TGTGCCTGGAGTGAACAAGATAATTCACCCCTCAACTTT.

The gene calls are TRBV9 and TRBJ1-5; D remains unclear. Germline CDR1 is SGDLS and CDR2 is YYNGEE. Trimming took off 0 bases at V and 2 bases at J, with 9 bases between the two ends. This CDR3 spans 15 amino acids. The CDR3 sequence is CASSVVVKRNQPQHF. The CDR3, as DNA: TGTGCCAGCAGCGTAGTAGTTAAACGCAATCAGCCCCAGCATTTT.

This clone was found a few times. The rearrangement links TRBV7-3 to TRBJ1-6, with a weak D call TRBD1 (5 bases). The V end was cut by 3 bases, the J end by 5 bases, with 11 bases between. The CDR3 sequence is 15 residues long. Germline V lookup: CDR1 SGHTA, CDR2 FQGTGA. The CDR3 coding sequence is TGTGCCAGCAGCTTGGGGCAGGGTGATAATTCACCCCTCCACTTT. It translates to CASSLGQGDNSPLHF.

The V gene is TRBV29-1, the J gene TRBJ1-1, with D unclear. The length of the CDR3 is 12 residues. Between the trimmed V and J ends, which lost 6 bases and 2 bases, there was a span of 10 bases. The germline V gene has CDR1 SQVTM and CDR2 ANQGSEA. The CDR3 sequence: CSVRAHNTEAFF. CDR3 bases: TGCAGCGTGAGGGCCCACAACACTGAAGCTTTCTTT.

The genes are TRBV6-4 and TRBJ1-3, with D unclear. The DNA end lines up better with TRBJ2-2; the J call may be wrong. CDR3 length: 14 residues. Germline CDR1 is MRHNA and CDR2 is SNTAGT. CDR3 protein: CASSHLDNTGELFF. The CDR3 region has the DNA TGTGCCAGCAGTCACCTAGACAACACCGGGGAGCTGTTTTTT.

Note on this clone: The conserved phenylalanine or tryptophan normally closing the CDR3 is absent here, so this likely arose from a read error. It is unclear where the CDR3 begins or ends on the DNA, so no DNA is shown, and the CDR3 is as TCRdb lists it. The chain is built from TRBV30 and TRBJ2-7; the table's D call TRBD1 went unverified against the DNA. 9 amino acids form the CDR3, both terminal residues included. Germline-derived CDR1 and CDR2 are GTSNPN and SVGIG (reference sequence). The CDR3: CAWSPTGDL.

The chain joins TRBV7-9 to TRBJ2-7; 7 bases fit TRBD1. The ends lost 4 bases at V and 3 bases at J; junction bases unmatched: 6. Germline V gene lookup returns CDR1 SEHNR and CDR2 FQNEAQ (reference sequence). This CDR3 contains 14 residues. CDR3 sequence: CASSSGTDFYEQYF. The CDR3 DNA follows: TGTGCCAGCAGCTCCGGGACAGATTTCTACGAGCAGTACTTC.

CDR3 loop: CASSHGMNTEAFF. CDR3 bases: TGTGCCAGTAGTCACGGTATGAACACTGAAGCTTTCTTT. The rearrangement joins TRBV19 to TRBJ1-1; unclear D gene. The CDR3 covers 13 residues. CDR1 LNHDA and CDR2 SQIVND come from the germline V gene (reference sequence). V lost 5 bases to trimming and J lost 0 bases, with 7 bases between them.

The V and J genes are TRBV21-1 and TRBJ1-4. TRBV21-1 is given as a pseudogene. The CDR3 totals 13 residues. The CDR3: CASSIRVRCWLFF. The CDR3 DNA is TGTGCCAGCAGCATCCGGGTGCGCTGTTGGCTGTTTTTT.